This entry lists 21 T cell receptor beta chains sequenced from one sample in a study of monozygotic twins with inflammatory bowel disease. TCRdb re-called the 5' RACE reads and shows each CDR3 protein once, DNA omitted. The data show about 300,000 distinct CDR3 sequences, and the top ten clones hold approximately 5.9%. The specimen was blood. The receptors come from a human donor with ulcerative colitis or Crohn's disease, or a healthy co-twin of an affected twin (not recorded which).

The chain couples TRBV20-1 to TRBJ1-6. Per germline, CDR1 DFQATT and CDR2 SNEGSKA (reference sequence). The CDR3 is 11 amino acids. The CDR3 is CSARQNSPLHF.

V usage is TRBV27 and J usage is TRBJ1-2. Germline CDR1 reads MNHEY; CDR2 reads SMNVEV (reference sequence). The CDR3 contains 15 residues. The CDR3 sequence is CASSDPTGPRDGYTF.

V gene TRBV7-2 combines with J gene TRBJ2-3; there is no DNA to check the TCRdb D call of TRBD1. Germline loops: CDR1 SGHTA, CDR2 FQGNSA. There are 17 residues in the CDR3. CDR3 in amino acids: CASSLVLGVEGTDTQYF.

V gene TRBV9 combines with J gene TRBJ2-5; the TCRdb D gene call, TRBD2, has no DNA to confirm it. The CDR3 consists of 14 residues. Germline V lookup: CDR1 SGDLS, CDR2 YYNGEE. The CDR3 reads CASSATSGGETQYF.

The chain carries TRBV5-4 and TRBJ2-2; without DNA, the TCRdb call of TRBD2 cannot be checked. The germline gives CDR1 SGHNT, CDR2 YYREEE (reference sequence). The CDR3 totals 14 residues. CDR3 region: CASSPDLFTGELFF.

V gene TRBV28 combines with J gene TRBJ1-1; TCRdb gives TRBD1 as the D gene, but with no DNA this cannot be confirmed. The CDR3 is 15 amino acids. Germline CDR1 and CDR2: MDHEN and SYDVKM. The CDR3: CASTGVYFRNTEAFF.

The chain carries TRBV14 and TRBJ1-4. The V gene's germline CDR1 is SGHDN and CDR2 FVKESK. This CDR3 region has 15 residues. The CDR3 loop reads CASSRWGATNEKLFF.

CDR3 amino acids: CAWSAGTSGNTIYF. The chain joins TRBV30 to TRBJ1-3; TCRdb's assignment of TRBD1 cannot be checked, as there is no DNA. The CDR3 loop spans 14 amino acids. Germline CDR1 GTSNPN, CDR2 SVGIG (reference sequence).

V is TRBV20-1 and J is TRBJ2-2. CDR1 and CDR2 (germline): DFQATT, SNEGSKA (reference sequence). The CDR3 covers 14 residues. The chain's CDR3 is CSARRGANTGELFF.

J is TRBJ2-1 and V is TRBV7-2; the D call of TRBD2 rests on TCRdb alone, since no DNA is present to check it. From germline, CDR1 is SGHTA and CDR2 FQGNSA. The CDR3 extends over 15 amino acids. The CDR3 spells CASSLEGLAGLPQFF.

The CDR3 loop is CASSATGGTEAFF. The V gene is TRBV7-2, the J gene TRBJ1-1; the TCRdb D gene call, TRBD1, has no DNA to confirm it. The germline V gene encodes CDR1 SGHTA and CDR2 FQGNSA. The CDR3 covers 13 residues.

The rearrangement links TRBV15 to TRBJ1-5; TCRdb outputs TRBD1, but without DNA this stays unchecked. This CDR3 is 13 amino acids long. Germline V CDR1 and CDR2: LNHNV, YYDKDF (reference sequence). CDR3 amino acids: CATSNDREQPQHF.

The rearrangement links TRBV28 to TRBJ2-5; TCRdb's D call of TRBD1 is untestable without DNA. Germline CDR1 is MDHEN and CDR2 is SYDVKM. The CDR3 totals 14 residues. CDR3 in amino acids: CASSDPGLLETQYF.

The chain recombines TRBV7-2 with TRBJ2-7; the TCRdb call, TRBD1, lacks DNA for checking. The CDR3 totals 15 residues. In germline, CDR1 is SGHTA, CDR2 FQGNSA. The CDR3 protein is CASSRGDGGTYEQYF. Complete variable domain (other parts from reference TRBV7-2 and TRBJ2-7): GAGVSQSPSNKVTEKGKDVELRCDPISGHTALYWYRQSLGQGLEFLIYFQGNSAPDKSGLPSDRFSAERTGGSVSTLTIQRTQQEDSAVYLCASSRGDGGTYEQYFGPGTRLTVT.

V gene TRBV28 combines with J gene TRBJ2-3; the TCRdb D gene call, TRBD1, has no DNA to confirm it. The CDR3 spans 15 residues. CDR1 is MDHEN and CDR2 is SYDVKM in the germline V gene. CDR3 loop: CASSFPEAGGDTQYF.

The chain recombines TRBV10-3 with TRBJ2-5; without DNA, the TCRdb call of TRBD1 cannot be checked. In germline, CDR1 is ENHRY, CDR2 SYGVKD. The CDR3 extends over 13 amino acids. The CDR3 loop reads CATRTGTEETQYF.

The chain couples TRBV6-2 or TRBV6-3 to TRBJ1-2; TCRdb reports TRBD1, a call that lacks DNA to check it against. In germline, CDR1 is MNHEY, CDR2 SVGEGT. CDR3 length: 12 residues. CDR3 loop: CASSLDTYGYTF.

V is TRBV7-2 and J is TRBJ2-5; TCRdb returns TRBD1, unconfirmable since there is no DNA. This CDR3 spans 16 amino acids. CDR1 is SGHTA and CDR2 is FQGNSA in the germline V gene. This CDR3 is CASRKTGEGGQETQYF.

The chain recombines TRBV28 with TRBJ2-7. Germline loops: CDR1 MDHEN, CDR2 SYDVKM. The CDR3 extends over 11 amino acids. The chain's CDR3 is CASSFSYEQYF.

J is TRBJ2-2 and V is TRBV14. The CDR3 length is 15 residues. CDR1 is SGHDN, CDR2 FVKESK, per germline. The CDR3 here is CASSQLAWYAGELFF. The full variable domain, in which reference TRBV14 and TRBJ2-2 provide the parts outside the CDR3, is EAGVTQFPSHSVIEKGQTVTLRCDPISGHDNLYWYRRVMGKEIKFLLHFVKESKQDESGMPNNRFLAERTGGTYSTLKVQPAELEDSGVYFCASSQLAWYAGELFFGEGSRLTVL.

The chain joins TRBV7-8 to TRBJ2-3; TCRdb lists TRBD2, though no DNA is available to test this call. Germline V gene lookup returns CDR1 SGHVS and CDR2 FQNEAQ. The CDR3 loop spans 16 amino acids. The CDR3 loop is CASSLVLAGGGDTQYF.